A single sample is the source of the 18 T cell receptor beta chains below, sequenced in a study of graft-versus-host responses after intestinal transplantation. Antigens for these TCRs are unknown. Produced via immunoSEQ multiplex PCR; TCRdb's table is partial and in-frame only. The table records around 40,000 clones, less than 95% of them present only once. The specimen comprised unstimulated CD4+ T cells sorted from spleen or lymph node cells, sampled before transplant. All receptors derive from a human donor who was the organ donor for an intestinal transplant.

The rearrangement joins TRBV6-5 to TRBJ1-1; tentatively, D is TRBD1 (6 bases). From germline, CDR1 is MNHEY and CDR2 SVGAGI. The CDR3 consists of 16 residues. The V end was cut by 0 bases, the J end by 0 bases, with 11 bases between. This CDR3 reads CASSYSFRGLNTEAFF. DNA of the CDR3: TGTGCCAGCAGTTACTCCTTCAGGGGCTTGAACACTGAAGCTTTCTTT.

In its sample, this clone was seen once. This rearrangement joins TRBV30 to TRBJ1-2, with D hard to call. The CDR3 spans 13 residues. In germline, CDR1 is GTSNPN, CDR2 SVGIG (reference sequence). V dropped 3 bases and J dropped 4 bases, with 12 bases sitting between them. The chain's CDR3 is CAWSKVLTYGYTF. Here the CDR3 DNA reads TGTGCCTGGAGCAAAGTCCTGACCTATGGCTACACCTTC.

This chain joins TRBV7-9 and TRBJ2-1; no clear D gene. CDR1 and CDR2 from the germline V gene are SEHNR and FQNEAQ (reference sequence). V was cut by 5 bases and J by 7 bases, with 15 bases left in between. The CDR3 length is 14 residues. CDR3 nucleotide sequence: TGTGCCAGCAGCCTAAGTCTGGGTTGGAATGAGCAGTTCTTC. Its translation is CASSLSLGWNEQFF.

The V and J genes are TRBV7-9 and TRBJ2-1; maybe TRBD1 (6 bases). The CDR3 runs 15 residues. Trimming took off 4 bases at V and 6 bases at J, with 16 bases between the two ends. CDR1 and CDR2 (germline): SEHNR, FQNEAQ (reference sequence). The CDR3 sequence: CASSSQGYRLNEQFF. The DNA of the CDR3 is TGTGCCAGCAGCTCACAGGGCTACCGTCTCAATGAGCAGTTCTTC.

CDR3 loop: CASSDLILTGGYTF. The CDR3, as DNA: TGCGCCAGCAGTGACCTTATCCTCACGGGTGGCTACACCTTC. The chain joins TRBV10-2 to TRBJ1-2, with D uncertain. CDR3 size: 14 residues. CDR1 WSHSY and CDR2 SAAADI come from the germline V gene. The germline V and J ends were trimmed by 3 bases and 7 bases, with 15 bases remaining between them.

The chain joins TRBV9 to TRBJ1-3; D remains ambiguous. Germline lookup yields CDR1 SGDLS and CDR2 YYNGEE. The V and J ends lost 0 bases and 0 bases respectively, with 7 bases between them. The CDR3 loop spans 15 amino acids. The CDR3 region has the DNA TGTGCCAGCAGCGTAGGGCGGTTCTCTGGAAACACCATATATTTT. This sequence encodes CASSVGRFSGNTIYF. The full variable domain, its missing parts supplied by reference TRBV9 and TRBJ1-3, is DSGVTQTPKHLITATGQRVTLRCSPRSGDLSVYWYQQSLDQGLQFLIQYYNGEERAKGNILERFSAQQFPDLHSELNLSSLELGDSALYFCASSVGRFSGNTIYFGEGSWLTVV.

CDR3 region: CAWEGRTSGYYEQYF. The CDR3 coding sequence is TGTGCCTGGGAGGGTAGGACTAGCGGATACTACGAGCAGTACTTC. The rearrangement links TRBV30 to TRBJ2-7; 10 bases are a match to TRBD2. Germline V gene data show CDR1 as GTSNPN and CDR2 as SVGIG (reference sequence). The V gene end was trimmed by 5 bases and the J gene end by 3 bases; junction bases not matched to a gene: 10. This CDR3 is 15 amino acids long.

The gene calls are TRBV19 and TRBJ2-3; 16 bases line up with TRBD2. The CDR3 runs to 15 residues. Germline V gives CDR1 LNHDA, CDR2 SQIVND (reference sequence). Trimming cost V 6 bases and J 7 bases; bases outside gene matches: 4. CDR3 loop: CASRGLAGGPYTQYF. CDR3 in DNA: TGTGCCAGTAGGGGACTAGCGGGGGGGCCGTATACGCAGTATTTT.

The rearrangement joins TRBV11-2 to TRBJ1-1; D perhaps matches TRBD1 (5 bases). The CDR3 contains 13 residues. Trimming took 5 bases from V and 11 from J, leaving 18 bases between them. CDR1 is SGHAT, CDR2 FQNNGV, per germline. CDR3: CASSLRQKVMAFF. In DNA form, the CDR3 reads TGTGCCAGCAGCCTAAGACAGAAGGTAATGGCTTTCTTT.

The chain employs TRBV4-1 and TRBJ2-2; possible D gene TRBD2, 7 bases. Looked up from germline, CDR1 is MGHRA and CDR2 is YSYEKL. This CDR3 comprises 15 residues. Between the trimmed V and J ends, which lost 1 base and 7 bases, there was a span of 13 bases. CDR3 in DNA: TGCGCCAGCAGCCAAGTTGTCGGGGGGCTCGGGGAGCTGTTTTTT. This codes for CASSQVVGGLGELFF.

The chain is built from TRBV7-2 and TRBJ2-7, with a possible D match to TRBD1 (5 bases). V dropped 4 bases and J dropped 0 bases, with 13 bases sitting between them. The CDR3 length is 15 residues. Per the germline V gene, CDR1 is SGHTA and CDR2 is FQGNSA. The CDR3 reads CASSSWGSTSYEQYF. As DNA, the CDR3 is TGTGCCAGCAGCTCGTGGGGCTCCACCTCCTACGAGCAGTACTTC. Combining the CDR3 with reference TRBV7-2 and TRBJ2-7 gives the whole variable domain GAGVSQSPSNKVTEKGKDVELRCDPISGHTALYWYRQSLGQGLEFLIYFQGNSAPDKSGLPSDRFSAERTGGSVSTLTIQRTQQEDSAVYLCASSSWGSTSYEQYFGPGTRLTVT.

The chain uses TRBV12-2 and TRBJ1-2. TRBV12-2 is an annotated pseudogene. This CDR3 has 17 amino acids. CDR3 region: CASRRRTAPRKTYGYTF. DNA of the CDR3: TGTGCAAGTCGCAGGAGGACGGCTCCACGAAAGACCTATGGCTACACCTTC.

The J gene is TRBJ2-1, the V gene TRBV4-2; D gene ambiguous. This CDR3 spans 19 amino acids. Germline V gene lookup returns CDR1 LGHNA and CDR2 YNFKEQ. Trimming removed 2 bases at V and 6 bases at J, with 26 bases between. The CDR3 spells CASSQQPNLGSHPFNEQFF. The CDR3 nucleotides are TGTGCCAGCAGCCAACAACCCAATTTAGGGTCCCACCCTTTCAATGAGCAGTTCTTC.

The CDR3 here is CASSVSGRTGDQPQHF. CDR3 DNA sequence: TGTGCCAGCAGTGTGTCAGGGAGGACAGGGGATCAGCCCCAGCATTTT. This chain joins TRBV6-1 and TRBJ1-5, with 9 bases that match TRBD1. Germline trimming cut 4 bases from V and 5 bases from J; bases unmatched to any gene: 9. Germline loops: CDR1 MNHNS, CDR2 SASEGT. CDR3 length: 16 amino acids.

CDR3 coding DNA: TGTGCCTGGACCCCACCGGGACAGGAATTATATGGCTACACCTTC. Its translation is CAWTPPGQELYGYTF. This chain connects TRBV30 to TRBJ1-2, with TRBD1 matching over 8 bases. With V trimmed by 4 bases and J by 5 bases, 12 bases remained unmatched. The germline CDR1 and CDR2 sequences are GTSNPN and SVGIG (reference sequence). This CDR3 contains 15 residues.

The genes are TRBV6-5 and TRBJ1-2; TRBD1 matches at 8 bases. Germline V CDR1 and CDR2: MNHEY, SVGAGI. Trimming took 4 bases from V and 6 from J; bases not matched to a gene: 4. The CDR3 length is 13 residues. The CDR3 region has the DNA TGTGCCAGCAGTTGGACAGGGCTAAATGGCTACACCTTC. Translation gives CASSWTGLNGYTF.

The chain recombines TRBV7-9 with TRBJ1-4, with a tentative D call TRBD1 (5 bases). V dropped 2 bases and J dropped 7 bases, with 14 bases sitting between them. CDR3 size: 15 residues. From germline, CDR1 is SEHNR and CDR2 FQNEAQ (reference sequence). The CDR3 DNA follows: TGTGCCAGCAGCTTAAGCGGGGGAACAAGTGAAAAACTGTTTTTT. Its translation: CASSLSGGTSEKLFF. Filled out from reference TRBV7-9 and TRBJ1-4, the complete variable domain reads DTGVSQNPRHKITKRGQNVTFRCDPISEHNRLYWYRQTLGQGPEFLTYFQNEAQLEKSRLLSDRFSAERPKGSFSTLEIQRTEQGDSAMYLCASSLSGGTSEKLFFGSGTQLSVL.

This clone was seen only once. The CDR3 sequence: CASSYTRGSSQPQHF. For the CDR3, the DNA is TGTGCCAGCAGTTATACTCGCGGCAGTTCCCAGCCCCAGCATTTT. The chain is built from TRBV6-5 and TRBJ1-5; D is uncertain. CDR1 and CDR2 (germline): MNHEY, SVGAGI. The CDR3 is 15 residues long. Trimming took 3 bases from V and 7 from J, leaving 16 bases between them.